Detailed here is one T cell receptor (beta chain). There is no known antigen for this receptor. No base-level quality is on record; no much larger clone is a single base apart. Preparation of the library involved the immunoSEQ multiplex PCR assay. TCRdb's version of the immuneACCESS table is confined to in-frame rearrangements and falls short of the full clone set. An unresolved V gene accounts for under half of the shortfall where checked; the remainder is of unknown origin. The sample table lists some 80,000 clones, 94% of them with a count of one. Together, the top ten hold roughly 0.13% of the sample. For CDR1 and CDR2, the germline V gene lists SGHRS and YFSETQ. The CDR3 spans 16 residues, from the cysteine through the phenylalanine. The read is trimmed to its CDR3 DNA, 48 bases read in frame from base 1. For this chain, trimming is 3 bases at the V end and 6 bases at the J end, and the number of junction bases without a gene match is 10.

The sample comes from a study of T cell changes during pregnancy in multiple sclerosis (dated by TCRdb to about 2019). Context from the whole study: Changes in the T cell repertoire over the course of pregnancy were examined in this study in women with multiple sclerosis.

The sample consisted of CD4+ T cells from peripheral blood mononuclear cells, taken after pregnancy. This receptor was identified in a female donor with multiple sclerosis, enrolled in a pregnancy study. This chain is built from TRBV5-1 and TRBJ2-1, and 9 junctional nucleotides match TRBD2. The nucleotides are TGCGCCAGCAGCTCCTCGACTAGCGGAAGCCTCAATGAGCAGTTCTTC. It translates to CASSSSTSGSLNEQFF.